The rows below give T cell receptor beta chains drawn from one sample of a study of shared clonotypes between healthy human individuals. Libraries were prepared by immunoSEQ multiplex PCR; TCRdb keeps only in-frame clonotypes and omits some of them. The table includes 400,000 to 600,000 clones, 75% to 80% detected once. The sample comprised PBMCs. Receptors were obtained from a woman between 40 and 50 years old in good health. Some clones in this sample may be carry-over from other donors' samples. Each CDR3 is given with its conserved first and last residue. The D gene is left open where the match is weak. Size is omitted from some rows. Given values are once, few, many or a class for expanded clones.

D gene	clone size	J gene	V gene	CDR3 DNA	CDR3 protein
NA	NA	TRBJ2-7	TRBV5-4	TGTGCCAGCAGCTTGGACGGCGGGCTCCTCTCCTACGAGCAGTACTTC	CASSLDGGLLSYEQYF
NA	few	TRBJ1-5	TRBV7-2	TGTGCCAGCAGCTTATTTCGCGATAGCAATCAGCCCCAGCATTTT	CASSLFRDSNQPQHF
NA	NA	TRBJ2-7	TRBV11-2	TGTGCCAGCAGCTTACCGGGAAACAGGGATTCTGGGCAGTACTTC	CASSLPGNRDSGQYF
NA	NA	TRBJ1-5	TRBV19	TGTGCCAGTACCCTATGGGCCAAGGAGGATCAGCCCCAGCATTTT	CASTLWAKEDQPQHF
NA	NA	TRBJ1-1	TRBV7-9	TGTGCCAGCAGCGGACACACTGAAGCTTTCTTT	CASSGHTEAFF
NA	NA	TRBJ1-2	TRBV19	TGTGCCAGTAGTATTGGAACAGGGAGTTATGGCTACACCTTC	CASSIGTGSYGYTF
TRBD2	NA	TRBJ2-1	TRBV19	TGTGCCAGTACCCCGGGACTAGCGTTCTACAATGAGCAGTTCTTC	CASTPGLAFYNEQFF
TRBD2	NA	TRBJ2-1	TRBV4-1	TGCGCCAGCAGCCAGTTAGCGGGAGGGCCCTTAGACTACAATGAGCAGTTCTTC	CASSQLAGGPLDYNEQFF
NA	once	TRBJ1-3	TRBV20-1	TGCAGTGCCCAGTCCAACACCATATATTTT	CSAQSNTIYF
NA	NA	TRBJ2-7	TRBV5-4	TGTGCCAGCATGATATGGGGGCGCGGCTACGAGCAGTACTTC	CASMIWGRGYEQYF
NA	NA	TRBJ2-7	TRBV7-2	TGTGCCAGCAGCTTGGGGGGGCGAGAGCAGTACTTC	CASSLGGREQYF
TRBD1	NA	TRBJ1-3	TRBV2	TGTGCCAGCAGCGCGGACAGGATCTCTGGAAACACCATATATTTT	CASSADRISGNTIYF
NA	NA	TRBJ1-1	TRBV12-1	TGTGCCAGCAACGACAGAAAGAACACTGAAGCTTTCTTT	CASNDRKNTEAFF
TRBD2	NA	TRBJ2-7	TRBV4-2	TGTGCCAGCAGCCAAGAGGGGACTAGCGGAATCCTTTACGAGCAGTACTTC	CASSQEGTSGILYEQYF
NA	NA	TRBJ2-7	TRBV7-6	TGTGCCAGCAGCTTAGTGGCACGGACGGGCTTCTCCTACGAGCAGTACTTC	CASSLVARTGFSYEQYF
NA	NA	TRBJ2-7	TRBV6-5	TGTGCCAGCAGTTACTCGATCTCCTACGAGCAGTACTTC	CASSYSISYEQYF
NA	NA	TRBJ2-2	TRBV11-2	TGTGCCAGCAGCCCCCCAGCGGAGATGAACACCGGGGAGCTGTTTTTT	CASSPPAEMNTGELFF
TRBD2	NA	TRBJ2-5	TRBV5-1	TGCGCCAGCAGCGGGGGACTAGCGACGTCCGAGACCCAGTACTTC	CASSGGLATSETQYF
TRBD1	NA	TRBJ2-5	TRBV28	TGTGCCAGCAGTGACGCACAGGGGGCCGGGGAGACCCAGTACTTC	CASSDAQGAGETQYF
TRBD2	NA	TRBJ2-3	TRBV7-3	TGTGCCAGCAGCCCGGGACTATACACAGATACGCAGTATTTT	CASSPGLYTDTQYF
NA	NA	TRBJ2-5	TRBV18	TGTGCCAGCTCACCACAGGGATCTTCCGCTCCGGGGACCCAGTACTTC	CASSPQGSSAPGTQYF
TRBD2	once	TRBJ2-2	TRBV5-4	TGTGCCAGCAGCTTGGAGGCGGGAGACACCGGGGAGCTGTTTTTT	CASSLEAGDTGELFF
TRBD1	NA	TRBJ2-1	TRBV29-1	TGCAGCGTTGCTTTGGGACAGGGGGACTTCAGCTCCTACAATGAGCAGTTCTTC	CSVALGQGDFSSYNEQFF